Each of the 5 T cell receptor beta chains below was sequenced from the same sample in a study of CD8+CD57+ T cells in acquired aplastic anemia. Patients selected for sequencing had displayed CD8+CD57+ cell expansion by flow cytometry. The template used for profiling TCR beta VDJ and CDR3 was genomic DNA. MiXCR was run by TCRdb on the reads, yielding one entry per CDR3 protein. The sample includes some 160,000 distinct CDR3 sequences, 48% of them seen just once. Material for sequencing was sorted CD4+, CD8+, or CD8+CD57+ T cells (not recorded which) from PBMCs. All receptors derive from a human donor with aplastic anemia.

This clonotype was seen ten or more times. The J gene is TRBJ1-6, the V gene TRBV7-2; D remains unclear. From germline, CDR1 is SGHTA and CDR2 FQGNSA. V lost 1 base to trimming and J lost 8 bases, with 0 bases between them. The CDR3 is 11 amino acids. CDR3 sequence (DNA): TGTGCCAGCAGCTTAGATTCACCCCTCCACTTT. Its protein product is CASSLDSPLHF.

The chain uses TRBV2 and TRBJ2-4, with 10 bases matching TRBD1. The CDR3 runs 15 residues. Germline lookup yields CDR1 SNHLY and CDR2 FYNNEI. Trimming removed 5 bases from V and 9 bases from J; junction bases left unmatched: 10. CDR3 sequence reads: CASSLLDRGQGIQYF. The CDR3, as DNA: TGTGCCAGCAGTCTCCTAGACAGGGGGCAAGGCATTCAGTACTTC.

This clonotype was counted many times. The CDR3 spells CASSPQGRSGYTF. As DNA, the CDR3 is TGTGCCAGCAGCCCACAGGGAAGGAGTGGCTACACCTTC. This chain joins TRBV9 and TRBJ1-2; perhaps TRBD1 as D (6 bases). The CDR3 contains 13 residues. CDR1 SGDLS and CDR2 YYNGEE come from the germline V gene. Trimming shortened V by 4 bases and J by 7 bases, and 14 bases separated the two germline ends.

This chain joins TRBV24-1 and TRBJ2-2, with D tentatively TRBD2 (6 bases). This CDR3 spans 15 amino acids. V was pared by 3 bases and J by 5 bases, with 12 bases between. Germline values: CDR1 KGHDR, CDR2 SFDVKD. CDR3 sequence: CATSDPASETGELFF. The CDR3 bases are TGTGCCACCAGTGATCCGGCTAGCGAGACCGGGGAGCTGTTTTTT.

This clonotype was seen repeatedly, ten times or more. CDR3 region: CASSGGVGEQFF. DNA for the CDR3: TGTGCCAGCAGCGGGGGGGTGGGTGAGCAGTTCTTC. This chain links TRBV9 with TRBJ2-1, with D perhaps TRBD2 (6 bases). The CDR3 is 12 residues long. Germline CDR1 is SGDLS and CDR2 is YYNGEE. The ends were cut back, 3 bases at V and 9 bases at J, with 10 bases in the middle. Full variable domain (missing parts from reference TRBV9 and TRBJ2-1): DSGVTQTPKHLITATGQRVTLRCSPRSGDLSVYWYQQSLDQGLQFLIQYYNGEERAKGNILERFSAQQFPDLHSELNLSSLELGDSALYFCASSGGVGEQFFGPGTRLTVL.